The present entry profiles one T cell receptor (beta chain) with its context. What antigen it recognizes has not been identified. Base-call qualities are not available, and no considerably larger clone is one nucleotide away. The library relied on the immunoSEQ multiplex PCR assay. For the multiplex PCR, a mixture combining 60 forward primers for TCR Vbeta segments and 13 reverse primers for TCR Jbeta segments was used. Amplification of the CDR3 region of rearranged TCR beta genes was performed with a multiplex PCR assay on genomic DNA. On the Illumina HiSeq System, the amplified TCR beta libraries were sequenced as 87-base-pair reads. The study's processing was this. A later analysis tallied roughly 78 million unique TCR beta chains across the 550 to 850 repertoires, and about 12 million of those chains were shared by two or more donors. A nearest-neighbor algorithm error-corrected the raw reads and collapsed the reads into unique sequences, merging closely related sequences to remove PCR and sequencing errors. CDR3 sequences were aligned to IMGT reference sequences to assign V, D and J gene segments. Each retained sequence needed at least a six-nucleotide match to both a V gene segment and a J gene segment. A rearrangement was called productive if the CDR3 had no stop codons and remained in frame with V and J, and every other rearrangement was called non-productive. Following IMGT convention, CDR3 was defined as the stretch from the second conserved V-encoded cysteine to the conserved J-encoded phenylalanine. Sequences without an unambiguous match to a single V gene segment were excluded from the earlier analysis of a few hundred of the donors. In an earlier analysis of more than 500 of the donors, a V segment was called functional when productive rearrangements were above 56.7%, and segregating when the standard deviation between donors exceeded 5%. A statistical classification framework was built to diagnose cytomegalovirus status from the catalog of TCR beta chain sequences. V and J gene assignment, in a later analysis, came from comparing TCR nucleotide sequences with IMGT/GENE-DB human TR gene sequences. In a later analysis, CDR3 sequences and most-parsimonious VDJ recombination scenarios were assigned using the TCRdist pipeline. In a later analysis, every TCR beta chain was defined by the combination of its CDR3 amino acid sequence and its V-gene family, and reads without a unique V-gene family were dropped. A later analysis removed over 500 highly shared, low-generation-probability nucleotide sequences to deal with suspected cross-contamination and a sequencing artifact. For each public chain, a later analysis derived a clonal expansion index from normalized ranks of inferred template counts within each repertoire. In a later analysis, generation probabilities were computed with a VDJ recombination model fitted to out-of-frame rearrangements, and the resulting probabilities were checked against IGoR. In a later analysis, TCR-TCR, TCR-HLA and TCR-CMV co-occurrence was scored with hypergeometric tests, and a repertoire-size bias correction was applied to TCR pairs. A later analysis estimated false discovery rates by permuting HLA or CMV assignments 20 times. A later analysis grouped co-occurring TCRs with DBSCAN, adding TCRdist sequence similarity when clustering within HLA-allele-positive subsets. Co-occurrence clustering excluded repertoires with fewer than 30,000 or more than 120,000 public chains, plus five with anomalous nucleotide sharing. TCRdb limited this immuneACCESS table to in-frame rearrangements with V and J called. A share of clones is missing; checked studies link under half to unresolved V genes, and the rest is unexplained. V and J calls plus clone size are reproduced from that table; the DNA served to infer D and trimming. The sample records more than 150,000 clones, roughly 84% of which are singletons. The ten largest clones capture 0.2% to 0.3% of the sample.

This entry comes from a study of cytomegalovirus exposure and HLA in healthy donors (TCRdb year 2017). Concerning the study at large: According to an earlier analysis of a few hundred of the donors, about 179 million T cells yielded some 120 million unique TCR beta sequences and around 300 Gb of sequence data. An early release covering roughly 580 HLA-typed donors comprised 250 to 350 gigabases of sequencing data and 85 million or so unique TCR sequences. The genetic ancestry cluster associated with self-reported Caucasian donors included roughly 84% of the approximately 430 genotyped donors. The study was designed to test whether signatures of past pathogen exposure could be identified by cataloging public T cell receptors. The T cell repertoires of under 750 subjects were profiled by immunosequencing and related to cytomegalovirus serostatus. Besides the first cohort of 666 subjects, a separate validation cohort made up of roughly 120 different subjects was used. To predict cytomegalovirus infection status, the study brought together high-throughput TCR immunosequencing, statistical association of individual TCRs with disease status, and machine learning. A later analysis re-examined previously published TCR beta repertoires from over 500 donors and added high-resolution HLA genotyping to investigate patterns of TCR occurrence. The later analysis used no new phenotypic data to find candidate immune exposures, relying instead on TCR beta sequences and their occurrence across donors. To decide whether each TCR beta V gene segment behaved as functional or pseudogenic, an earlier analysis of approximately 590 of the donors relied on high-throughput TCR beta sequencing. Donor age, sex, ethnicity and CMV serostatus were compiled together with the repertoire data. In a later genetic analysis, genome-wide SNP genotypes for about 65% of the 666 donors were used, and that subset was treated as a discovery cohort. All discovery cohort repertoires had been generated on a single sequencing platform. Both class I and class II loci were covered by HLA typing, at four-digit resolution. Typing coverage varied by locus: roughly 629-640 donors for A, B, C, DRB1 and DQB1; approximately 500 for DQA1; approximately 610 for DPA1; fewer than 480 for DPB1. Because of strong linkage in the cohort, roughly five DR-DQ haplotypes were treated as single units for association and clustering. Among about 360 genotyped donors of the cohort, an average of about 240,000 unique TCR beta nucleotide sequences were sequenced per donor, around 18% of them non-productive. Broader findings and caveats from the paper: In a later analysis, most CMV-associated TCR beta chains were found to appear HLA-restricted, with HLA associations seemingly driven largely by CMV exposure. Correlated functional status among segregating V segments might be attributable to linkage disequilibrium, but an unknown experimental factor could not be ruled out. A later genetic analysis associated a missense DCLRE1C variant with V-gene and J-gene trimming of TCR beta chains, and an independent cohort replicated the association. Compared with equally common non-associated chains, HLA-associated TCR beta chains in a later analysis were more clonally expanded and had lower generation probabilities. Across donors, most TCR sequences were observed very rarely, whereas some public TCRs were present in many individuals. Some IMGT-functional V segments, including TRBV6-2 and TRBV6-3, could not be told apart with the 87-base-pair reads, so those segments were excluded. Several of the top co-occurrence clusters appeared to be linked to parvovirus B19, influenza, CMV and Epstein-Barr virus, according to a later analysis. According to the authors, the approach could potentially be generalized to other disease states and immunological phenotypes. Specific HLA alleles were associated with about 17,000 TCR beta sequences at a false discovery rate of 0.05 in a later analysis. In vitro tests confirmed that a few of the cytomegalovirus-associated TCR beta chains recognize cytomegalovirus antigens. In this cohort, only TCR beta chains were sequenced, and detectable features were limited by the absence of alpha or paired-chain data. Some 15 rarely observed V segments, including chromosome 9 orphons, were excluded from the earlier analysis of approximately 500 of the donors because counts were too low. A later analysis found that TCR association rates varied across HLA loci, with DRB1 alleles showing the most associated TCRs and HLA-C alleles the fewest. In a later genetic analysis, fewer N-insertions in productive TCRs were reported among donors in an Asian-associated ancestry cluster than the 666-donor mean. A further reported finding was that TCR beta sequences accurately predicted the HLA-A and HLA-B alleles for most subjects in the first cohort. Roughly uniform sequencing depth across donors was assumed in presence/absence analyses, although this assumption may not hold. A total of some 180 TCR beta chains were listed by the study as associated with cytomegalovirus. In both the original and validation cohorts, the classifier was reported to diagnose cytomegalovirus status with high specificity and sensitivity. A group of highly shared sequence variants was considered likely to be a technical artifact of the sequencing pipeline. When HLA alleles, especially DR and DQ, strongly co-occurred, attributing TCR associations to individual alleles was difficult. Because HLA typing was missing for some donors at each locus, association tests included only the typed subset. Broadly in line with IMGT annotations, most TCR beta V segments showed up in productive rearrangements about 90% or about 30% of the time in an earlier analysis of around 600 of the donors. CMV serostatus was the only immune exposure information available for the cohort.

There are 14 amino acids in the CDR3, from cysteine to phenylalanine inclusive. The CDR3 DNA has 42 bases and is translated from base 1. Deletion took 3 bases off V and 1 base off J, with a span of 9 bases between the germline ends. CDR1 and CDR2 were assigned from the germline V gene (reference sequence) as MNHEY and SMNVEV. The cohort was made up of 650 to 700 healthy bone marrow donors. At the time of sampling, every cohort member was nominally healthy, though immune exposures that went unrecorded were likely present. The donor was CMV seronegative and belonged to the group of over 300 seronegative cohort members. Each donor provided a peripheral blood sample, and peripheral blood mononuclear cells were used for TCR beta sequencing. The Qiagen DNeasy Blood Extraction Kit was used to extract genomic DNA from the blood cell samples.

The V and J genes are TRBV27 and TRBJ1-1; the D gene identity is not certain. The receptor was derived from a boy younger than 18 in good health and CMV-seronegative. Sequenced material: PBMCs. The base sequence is TGTGCCAGCAGTTTTAGGCGGGGGAACACTGAAGCTTTCTTT. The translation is CASSFRRGNTEAFF.